This T cell receptor beta chain appears in the sequencing data of a study of blood T cell repertoires in COVID-19. On the study more broadly: The United States, Italy and Spain provided the acute and convalescent COVID-19 samples. Sources were T cells, B-cell-depleted T cells, or PBMCs; the material itself was cDNA or gDNA.

About this clone: A much larger clone differs by one base, so this may be a read error.

V lost 5 bases and J 4 bases, leaving 11 bases between the germline ends. The germline V gene has CDR1 MDHEN and CDR2 SYDVKM. The CDR3 runs 13 residues. Original data processing: Reference gene primer amplification gave estimated nucleated cell counts. Sequencing used immunoSEQ multiplex PCR; TCRdb keeps in-frame clones, though not all of them. D and trimming were read from the DNA, whereas the V and J calls and clone size are those reported in that table. Of about 95,000 clones listed, roughly four fifths were seen once; the top ten hold approximately 24%. Sequenced sample: peripheral blood. This clonotype originated in a human donor in a cohort sampled during active COVID-19. This chain joins TRBV28 and TRBJ1-2; D possibly corresponds to TRBD1 (6 bases). The CDR3 reads CASSPDRFYGYTF. DNA of the CDR3: TGTGCCAGCAGTCCCGACAGGTTCTATGGCTACACCTTC.